This T cell receptor (beta chain) is from a study of Ad26.COV2.S vaccination and SARS-CoV-2 variants. As for this clone: Its antigen remains unidentified.

Overall study results and limits: Placebo recipients trailed vaccine recipients in spike-specific TCR breadth. Measurements of TCR breadth and depth may have given underestimates of the total T cell responses. Spike-specific CD8+ and CD4+ T cell responses reportedly showed substantial breadth after vaccination. Non-spike TCR breadth did not differ much between vaccine and placebo recipients.

Deletions cut 6 bases from V and 4 bases from J, with 7 bases between. The length of the CDR3 is 12 residues. Per germline, CDR1 MNHEY and CDR2 SVGAGI. Only in-frame clones appear in the TCRdb table, and some are missing; sequencing was by immunoSEQ multiplex PCR. The table includes around 350,000 clones, roughly 94% detected once. This clonotype was sampled from a human donor who had recovered from COVID-19. V is TRBV6-5 and J is TRBJ1-5; weak D call: TRBD1 (5 bases). The specimen was peripheral blood, collected after recovery from COVID-19. The CDR3 nucleotides read TGTGCCAGCAGAAAGGGGAATCAGCCCCAGCATTTT. Protein sequence: CASRKGNQPQHF.